This T cell receptor beta chain was retrieved from a study of cytomegalovirus exposure and HLA in healthy donors (dated by TCRdb to about 2017). The study in broad terms: In an earlier analysis of under 600 of the donors, 276 Gb of sequence data and 90 million to 120 million unique TCR beta sequences from approximately 180 million T cells were reported. An early release covering 550 to 700 HLA-typed donors comprised 300 to 350 gigabases of sequencing data and 85 million to 100 million unique TCR sequences. A later genetic analysis used genome-wide SNP genotypes for about three fifths of the 666 donors, treating that subset as a discovery cohort. Among around 400 genotyped donors of the cohort, an average of approximately 200,000 unique TCR beta nucleotide sequences was sequenced per donor, of which about 18% were non-productive. To decide whether each TCR beta V gene segment behaved as functional or pseudogenic, an earlier analysis of approximately 600 of the donors relied on high-throughput TCR beta sequencing. Because of strong linkage in the cohort, five DR-DQ haplotypes were treated as single units for association and clustering. Of the roughly 390 genotyped donors, more than 75% were placed in the genetic ancestry cluster associated with self-reported Caucasian donors. Rather than drawing on any new phenotypic data, the later analysis identified candidate immune exposures from TCR beta sequences and the way those sequences occurred across donors. The study combined high-throughput TCR immunosequencing, statistical association of individual TCRs with disease status, and machine learning to predict cytomegalovirus infection status. The number of donors typed differed by locus, with roughly 629-640 for A, B, C, DRB1 and DQB1, roughly 520 for DQA1, approximately 580 for DPA1, and around 450 for DPB1. Both class I and class II loci were covered by HLA typing, at four-digit resolution. Alongside the repertoire data, information on donor age, sex, ethnicity and CMV serostatus was compiled. A later analysis re-analyzed previously published TCR beta repertoires from roughly 600 donors and added high-resolution HLA genotyping to study TCR occurrence patterns. The aim of the study was to test whether cataloging public T cell receptors could identify signatures of past pathogen exposure. The study used immunosequencing to profile the T cell repertoires of approximately 650 subjects and linked those repertoires to cytomegalovirus serostatus. In addition to the first cohort of around 670 subjects, a separate validation cohort of 120 different subjects was used. Every discovery cohort repertoire had been produced on one sequencing platform. The research as a whole found: In a later analysis, most CMV-associated TCR beta chains were found to appear HLA-restricted, with HLA associations seemingly driven largely by CMV exposure. The study gave a list of 150 to 200 TCR beta chains associated with cytomegalovirus. Because counts were too low, 15 or so rarely observed V segments, including chromosome 9 orphons, were excluded from the earlier analysis of 500 to 700 of the donors. Specific HLA alleles were associated with roughly 17,000 TCR beta sequences at a false discovery rate of 0.05 in a later analysis. Assigning TCR associations to individual alleles was difficult when HLA alleles, especially DR and DQ, strongly co-occurred. A few of the identified cytomegalovirus-associated TCR beta chains were confirmed in vitro to be specific for cytomegalovirus antigens. In a later analysis, several top co-occurrence clusters were reported to appear linked to parvovirus B19, influenza, CMV and Epstein-Barr virus. HLA typing was unavailable for some donors at each locus, so association tests used only the typed subset. Correlated functional status among segregating V segments might be attributable to linkage disequilibrium, but an unknown experimental factor could not be ruled out. According to the authors, the approach could potentially be generalized to other disease states and immunological phenotypes. An earlier analysis of some 560 of the donors showed that most TCR beta V segments appeared in productive rearrangements either about 87% or about 30% of the time, which broadly matched IMGT annotations. A cluster of highly shared sequence variants was judged likely to be a technical artifact of the sequencing pipeline. In a later analysis, HLA-associated TCR beta chains showed more clonal expansion and lower generation probabilities than non-associated chains that were equally common. Some IMGT-functional V segments, including TRBV6-2 and TRBV6-3, could not be told apart with the 87-base-pair reads, so those segments were excluded. Only TCR beta chains were sequenced in this cohort, and the absence of alpha or paired-chain data limited detectable features. The only immune exposure information available for the cohort was CMV serostatus. In a later genetic analysis, a missense DCLRE1C variant was associated with V-gene and J-gene trimming of TCR beta chains, and the association was replicated in an independent cohort. A further reported finding was that TCR beta sequences accurately predicted the HLA-A and HLA-B alleles for most subjects in the first cohort. According to a later genetic analysis, donors in an Asian-associated ancestry cluster had fewer N-insertions in productive TCRs than the approximately 610-donor mean. In a later analysis, TCR association rates were found to vary across HLA loci, with the most associated TCRs seen for DRB1 alleles and the fewest for HLA-C alleles. Presence/absence analyses assumed roughly uniform sequencing depth across donors, an assumption that may not hold. Cytomegalovirus status was reported to be diagnosed by the classifier with high specificity and sensitivity in both the original and validation cohorts. Most TCR sequences were observed very rarely across donors, whereas some public TCRs were present in many individuals.

The cohort was made up of under 800 healthy bone marrow donors. At the time of sampling, every cohort member was nominally healthy, though immune exposures that went unrecorded were likely present. The donor tested CMV seropositive, placing the donor among the roughly 270 seropositive members of the cohort. Every donor gave a peripheral blood sample, and the peripheral blood mononuclear cells from that sample were used for TCR beta sequencing. Genomic DNA extraction from the blood cell samples was performed with the Qiagen DNeasy Blood Extraction Kit. The library was produced with the immunoSEQ multiplex PCR assay. For the multiplex PCR, a mixture combining 60 forward primers for TCR Vbeta segments and 13 reverse primers for TCR Jbeta segments was used. A multiplex PCR assay on genomic DNA amplified the CDR3 region of rearranged TCR beta genes. On the Illumina HiSeq System, the amplified TCR beta libraries were sequenced as 87-base-pair reads. The original pipeline was this. A later analysis tallied some 79 million unique TCR beta chains across the 666 repertoires, and around 10 million of those chains were shared by two or more donors. Raw reads were error-corrected and collapsed into unique sequences by a nearest-neighbor algorithm in which closely related sequences were merged to remove PCR and sequencing errors. V, D and J gene segments were assigned by aligning CDR3 sequences to IMGT reference sequences. Each retained sequence needed at least a six-nucleotide match to both a V gene segment and a J gene segment. Rearrangements were called productive when the CDR3 lacked stop codons and stayed in frame with V and J; all others were non-productive. CDR3 was defined by IMGT convention, running from the second conserved V-encoded cysteine to the conserved J-encoded phenylalanine. Sequences without an unambiguous match to a single V gene segment were excluded from the earlier analysis of 587 of the donors. An earlier analysis of 587 of the donors classified V segments as functional when productive rearrangements were above 56.7% and as segregating when the standard deviation between donors was above 5%. A statistical classification framework was developed to diagnose cytomegalovirus status using the catalog of TCR beta chain sequences. In a later analysis, V and J genes were assigned by comparing TCR nucleotide sequences against IMGT/GENE-DB human TR gene sequences. In a later analysis, CDR3 sequences and most-parsimonious VDJ recombination scenarios were assigned using the TCRdist pipeline. In a later analysis, each TCR beta chain was defined by its CDR3 amino acid sequence together with its V-gene family, and reads without a unique V-gene family were excluded. In a later analysis, some 600 highly shared, low-generation-probability nucleotide sequences were removed to address suspected cross-contamination and a sequencing artifact. For each public chain, a later analysis derived a clonal expansion index from normalized ranks of inferred template counts within each repertoire. Generation probabilities in a later analysis came from a VDJ recombination model fitted to out-of-frame rearrangements, and those results were checked against IGoR. Hypergeometric tests were used in a later analysis to score TCR-TCR, TCR-HLA and TCR-CMV co-occurrence, with a repertoire-size bias correction applied to the TCR pairs. In a later analysis, false discovery rates were estimated by permuting HLA or CMV assignments 20 times. A later analysis grouped co-occurring TCRs with DBSCAN, adding TCRdist sequence similarity when clustering within HLA-allele-positive subsets. Repertoires with fewer than 30,000 or more than 120,000 public chains, plus five repertoires with anomalous nucleotide sharing, were excluded from co-occurrence clustering. This immuneACCESS table, as held by TCRdb, lists in-frame sequences with V and J called but not all clones. Of the missing ones, under half trace to an unresolved V gene in checked studies; the others have no known cause. V and J calls and clone size follow that table, whereas D and trimming were derived from the DNA. For this sample the table gives about 92,000 clones, of which approximately 71% were detected only once. The biggest ten clones account for about a sixth of the sample.

With respect to this clone: It lacks a known antigen. Per-base quality was not reported, and no clone a single base away is much larger than it.

CDR1 SGHAT and CDR2 FQNNGV were looked up in the germline V gene. Reading from cysteine to phenylalanine, the CDR3 counts 15 amino acids. The only DNA kept is the CDR3, 45 bases in frame from the first base. Trimming accounts for 4 bases at V and 4 bases at J, while the number of junction bases matched to no gene is 7. The material sequenced was PBMCs. Rearrangement joined TRBV11-2 to TRBJ2-3; 8 junctional bases match TRBD1. The receptor comes from a woman aged 18-29 years in good health and CMV-seropositive. At the DNA level, the sequence is TGTGCCAGCAGCTCACTCCGGACAGGGCCAGATACGCAGTATTTT. Its coded protein is CASSSLRTGPDTQYF.